The 2 T cell receptor beta chains below were found in one sample sequenced in a study of OX40 agonist ivuxolimab in advanced cancers. Clones were read by immunoSEQ multiplex PCR, and TCRdb kept only the in-frame ones, dropping some. There are about 19,000 clones in the sample; about 88% occur only once, and about 50% lies in the top ten. Here the sequenced sample was CD4+ or CD8+ T cells sorted from blood, taken in a trial of the OX40 agonist ivuxolimab. These receptors originate from an adult with an advanced solid tumor such as melanoma, head and neck, liver or kidney cancer.

The J gene is TRBJ2-2, the V gene TRBV5-1; possible D gene TRBD2, 5 bases. V shed 5 bases and J shed 3 bases, with 17 bases lying between them. Germline V gene lookup returns CDR1 SGHRS and CDR2 YFSETQ. The CDR3 spans 16 residues. The DNA for the CDR3 is TGCGCCAGCAGTCCTAGCCTACTGGTAGACACCGGGGAGCTGTTTTTT. This encodes CASSPSLLVDTGELFF. Filled out from reference TRBV5-1 and TRBJ2-2, the complete variable domain reads KAGVTQTPRYLIKTRGQQVTLSCSPISGHRSVSWYQQTPGQGLQFLFEYFSETQRNKGNFPGRFSGRQFSNSRSEMNVSTLELGDSALYLCASSPSLLVDTGELFFGEGSRLTVL.

V gene TRBV5-1 combines with J gene TRBJ1-1; D not resolved. The CDR3 is made up of 13 amino acids. V dropped 0 bases and J dropped 1 base, with 4 bases sitting between them. CDR1 and CDR2 (germline): SGHRS, YFSETQ. This CDR3 reads CASSLAGNTEAFF. CDR3 sequence (DNA): TGCGCCAGCAGCTTGGCCGGGAACACTGAAGCTTTCTTT.